Following are 25 T cell receptor beta chains from one sample sequenced in a study of blood T cell repertoires in COVID-19. Profiled with immunoSEQ multiplex PCR; TCRdb holds only in-frame clones, not every one. This repertoire shows over 200,000 clones, approximately 89% found once; its top ten account for around 3.8%. Input material: PBMCs or T cells enriched from blood (not recorded which). These receptors were collected from a young woman who had been exposed to COVID-19.

The chain recombines TRBV25-1 with TRBJ1-1; tentative D call: TRBD1 (6 bases). The CDR3 is 15 amino acids. The ends were cut back, 1 base at V and 0 bases at J, with 9 bases in the middle. CDR1 is MGHDK and CDR2 is SYGVNS in the germline V gene. CDR3 nucleotides: TGTGCCAGCAGTGAATCTGGACAGATGAACACTGAAGCTTTCTTT. It encodes CASSESGQMNTEAFF.

The genes are TRBV28 and TRBJ1-5, with D maybe TRBD1 (5 bases). Per the germline V gene, CDR1 is MDHEN and CDR2 is SYDVKM. The CDR3 runs to 20 residues. Trimming stripped 0 bases from V and 2 bases from J, with 23 bases between. The CDR3 region is CASSLWPGLAAGTGNQPQHF. The CDR3 DNA follows: TGTGCCAGCAGTTTATGGCCAGGACTCGCGGCGGGGACGGGCAATCAGCCCCAGCATTTT.

The gene calls are TRBV14 and TRBJ2-1, with TRBD2 matching over 9 bases. V lost 2 bases, J lost 6 bases, and 8 bases stayed unmatched. The CDR3 totals 16 residues. CDR1 and CDR2 from the germline V gene are SGHDN and FVKESK. The CDR3 region is CASSQWREGRVNEQFF. CDR3 bases: TGTGCCAGCAGCCAATGGCGGGAGGGCCGGGTCAATGAGCAGTTCTTC.

This clone was observed once. This chain joins TRBV11-2 and TRBJ1-4; TRBD1 might be the D (5 bases). The CDR3 contains 15 residues. Trimming took off 4 bases at V and 4 bases at J, with 13 bases between the two ends. Per germline, CDR1 SGHAT and CDR2 FQNNGV. The CDR3 DNA follows: TGTGCCAGCAGCTGGGGGGTTGGGGGTAATGAAAAACTGTTTTTT. Its translation: CASSWGVGGNEKLFF.

As for this clone: At one of its ends the junction is not consistent with the germline gene, which may arise from a read error. The rearrangement joins TRBV7-7 to TRBJ1-2; D is uncertain. Germline CDR1 SSHAT, CDR2 FNYEAQ (reference sequence). The CDR3 runs 15 residues. In DNA form, the CDR3 reads TGTGCTAGCAGCATGGCATGGTTGGGCCTCTATGGCTACACCTTC. It is translated as CASSMAWLGLYGYTF. The whole variable domain, remainder taken from reference TRBV7-7 and TRBJ1-2, is GAGVSQSPRYKVTKRGQDVTLRCDPISSHATLYWYQQALGQGPEFLTYFNYEAQPDKSGLPSDRFSAERPEGSISTLTIQRTEQRDSAMYRCASSMAWLGLYGYTFGSGTRLTVV.

The rearrangement uses TRBV10-1 and TRBJ2-1; D is ambiguous. Deletions cut 3 bases from V and 4 bases from J, with 4 bases between. Germline lookup yields CDR1 WNHNN and CDR2 SYGVQD (reference sequence). This CDR3 region has 12 residues. CDR3 loop: CASSDRYNEQFF. The DNA for the CDR3 is TGCGCCAGCAGTGACAGATACAATGAGCAGTTCTTC.

The chain employs TRBV15 and TRBJ2-1; D perhaps matches TRBD1 (6 bases). CDR1 is LNHNV, CDR2 YYDKDF, per germline (reference sequence). The germline V and J ends were trimmed by 5 bases and 3 bases, with 14 bases remaining between them. The CDR3 is 15 amino acids. The chain's CDR3 is CATSLSGTNYNEQFF. In DNA form, the CDR3 reads TGTGCCACCAGCCTGAGTGGGACAAACTACAATGAGCAGTTCTTC.

The V and J genes are TRBV12-3 or TRBV12-4 and TRBJ1-2; TRBD1 matches at 7 bases. J lost 1 base, V lost 6 bases, and 2 bases had no gene match. This CDR3 region has 13 residues. The CDR3 DNA reads TGTGCCAGCAGCCGGGACAGTAACTATGGCTACACCTTC. Its protein product is CASSRDSNYGYTF.

This clone was counted once. The chain joins TRBV28 to TRBJ2-7; 13 bases are shared with TRBD2. Germline V gives CDR1 MDHEN, CDR2 SYDVKM. The CDR3 is made up of 13 amino acids. Germline trimming cut 2 bases from V and 10 bases from J; bases unmatched to any gene: 2. DNA of the CDR3: TGTGCCAGCAGTTTAGGACTAGCGGGAGTTCAGTACTTC. Encoded protein: CASSLGLAGVQYF.

This clone appeared a few times. The genes are TRBV25-1 and TRBJ2-3; 8 nucleotides agree with TRBD2. This CDR3 contains 15 residues. Germline V gene sequence: CDR1 MGHDK, CDR2 SYGVNS. J lost 0 bases, V lost 5 bases, and 4 bases had no gene match. CDR3 sequence: CASSYIAGSTDTQYF. DNA for the CDR3: TGTGCCAGCAGTTATATAGCGGGAAGCACAGATACGCAGTATTTT.

V usage is TRBV6-2 or TRBV6-3 and J usage is TRBJ2-7, with TRBD2 matching 7 bases. The CDR3 is 15 amino acids. Germline CDR1 is MNHEY and CDR2 is SVGEGT. Trimming cost V 0 bases and J 4 bases; bases outside gene matches: 6. The CDR3, as DNA: TGTGCCAGCAGTTACTCGATGGGACTACATTACGAGCAGTACTTC. Residues: CASSYSMGLHYEQYF.

The rearrangement joins TRBV5-1 to TRBJ1-4; D remains unclear. Germline V CDR1 and CDR2: SGHRS, YFSETQ. V lost 0 bases, J lost 8 bases, and 17 bases lay in between. This CDR3 has 16 amino acids. CDR3 protein: CASSLELGGRGEKLFF. CDR3 bases: TGCGCCAGCAGCTTGGAGCTTGGCGGTCGAGGGGAAAAACTGTTTTTT.

The rearrangement uses TRBV9 and TRBJ2-7; D might be TRBD2 (6 bases). Trimming took off 3 bases at V and 1 base at J, with 11 bases between the two ends. CDR1 and CDR2 (germline): SGDLS, YYNGEE. This CDR3 has 14 residues. As DNA, the CDR3 is TGTGCCAGCAGCGCCGGGGGAGTATCCTACGAGCAGTACTTC. Translating it yields CASSAGGVSYEQYF. The full variable domain, rest sourced from reference TRBV9 and TRBJ2-7, is DSGVTQTPKHLITATGQRVTLRCSPRSGDLSVYWYQQSLDQGLQFLIQYYNGEERAKGNILERFSAQQFPDLHSELNLSSLELGDSALYFCASSAGGVSYEQYFGPGTRLTVT.

The chain uses TRBV5-1 and TRBJ1-3; unclear D gene. CDR1 is SGHRS and CDR2 is YFSETQ in the germline V gene. The CDR3 totals 14 residues. Trimming left V 1 base short and J 4 bases short, with 9 bases between. DNA for the CDR3: TGCGCCAGCAGCTTGTACGGGTCAGGAAACACCATATATTTT. Protein sequence: CASSLYGSGNTIYF.

J is TRBJ2-1 and V is TRBV2, with 12 bases that match TRBD2. With V trimmed by 7 bases and J by 2 bases, 6 bases remained unmatched. The CDR3 is made up of 16 amino acids. Looked up from germline, CDR1 is SNHLY and CDR2 is FYNNEI. The CDR3 bases are TGTGCCAGCAAGACAGGACTAGCGGGAACCTACAATGAGCAGTTCTTC. The encoded protein is CASKTGLAGTYNEQFF.

V and J are TRBV5-1 and TRBJ1-3; a weak D match, TRBD1 (5 bases). V was pared by 4 bases and J by 4 bases, with 12 bases between. The CDR3 extends over 14 amino acids. Germline loops: CDR1 SGHRS, CDR2 YFSETQ. Here the CDR3 DNA reads TGCGCCAGCAGCACCCAGGGTATAGGAAACACCATATATTTT. It encodes CASSTQGIGNTIYF.

This rearrangement joins TRBV5-6 to TRBJ1-5, with D unclear. This CDR3 spans 14 amino acids. V lost 4 bases to trimming and J lost 3 bases, with 11 bases between them. Germline CDR1 is SGHDT and CDR2 is YYEEEE. CDR3 bases: TGTGCCAGCAGCCGCGGGGTCCTCAATCAGCCCCAGCATTTT. Encoded protein: CASSRGVLNQPQHF.

V and J are TRBV11-1 and TRBJ1-3, with 7 bases aligning to TRBD1. Losses at the gene ends were 6 bases for V and 5 bases for J; bases not matched to a gene: 4. This CDR3 is 13 amino acids long. Germline V CDR1 and CDR2: SGHAT, FQDESV (reference sequence). The CDR3 DNA follows: TGTGCCAGCAGTTGGGACAGCAGAAACACCATATATTTT. Translated, it gives CASSWDSRNTIYF. The full variable domain, rest sourced from reference TRBV11-1 and TRBJ1-3, is EAEVAQSPRYKITEKSQAVAFWCDPISGHATLYWYRQILGQGPELLVQFQDESVVDDSQLPKDRFSAERLKGVDSTLKIQPAELGDSAMYLCASSWDSRNTIYFGEGSWLTVV.

This CDR3 is CASRGTGGAYEQYF. In DNA form, the CDR3 reads TGTGCCAGCAGGGGGACAGGTGGGGCCTACGAGCAGTACTTC. V and J are TRBV6-5 and TRBJ2-7; TRBD1 agrees at 8 bases. From germline, CDR1 is MNHEY and CDR2 SVGAGI. V shed 6 bases, J shed 2 bases, and the junction held 6 bases outside the gene matches. The CDR3 spans 14 residues.

CDR3 protein: CASKGVNSPLHF. In nucleotides, the CDR3 is TGCGCCAGCAAGGGAGTTAATTCACCCCTCCACTTT. V is TRBV4-1 and J is TRBJ1-6, with unresolved D. The CDR3 extends over 12 amino acids. Germline loops: CDR1 MGHRA, CDR2 YSYEKL. The germline V and J ends were trimmed by 7 bases and 6 bases, with 7 bases remaining between them.

The rearrangement joins TRBV5-1 to TRBJ1-5; maybe TRBD1 (5 bases). The CDR3 spans 15 residues. V was shortened by 4 bases and J by 5 bases, with 16 bases between the two germline ends. In germline, CDR1 is SGHRS, CDR2 YFSETQ. CDR3 protein: CASSPPGGKDQPQHF. DNA of the CDR3: TGCGCCAGCAGCCCACCCGGGGGTAAGGATCAGCCCCAGCATTTT.

The chain uses TRBV2 and TRBJ1-2; unclear D gene. The CDR3 is made up of 16 amino acids. Germline V CDR1 and CDR2: SNHLY, FYNNEI. V was trimmed by 0 bases and J by 6 bases, leaving 17 bases between them. CDR3 coding DNA: TGTGCCAGCAGTGAAGCGCTTCGAGAGGCGGTACATGGCTACACCTTC. Translation gives CASSEALREAVHGYTF.

This chain links TRBV10-2 with TRBJ1-4; 9 bases align to TRBD1. Per germline, CDR1 WSHSY and CDR2 SAAADI. The V segment lost 5 bases and the J segment 8 bases; nucleotides outside the gene matches: 6. CDR3 length: 14 residues. CDR3 DNA sequence: TGCGCCAGCAGTCCCGGGACAGGGCGCGAAAAACTGTTTTTT. Amino acids: CASSPGTGREKLFF.

Written as DNA, the CDR3 is TGTGCCAGCAGCCAAGATGAAGTGCCAGGGAACACTGAAGCTTTCTTT. This encodes CASSQDEVPGNTEAFF. The V and J genes are TRBV14 and TRBJ1-1, with no clear D. CDR1 and CDR2 from the germline V gene are SGHDN and FVKESK. Between the trimmed V and J ends, which lost 0 bases and 1 base, there was a span of 12 bases. The CDR3 extends over 16 amino acids.

V usage is TRBV19 and J usage is TRBJ2-1; possibly TRBD2 for D (7 bases). The germline V gene encodes CDR1 LNHDA and CDR2 SQIVND (reference sequence). The ends were cut back, 3 bases at V and 7 bases at J, with 10 bases in the middle. There are 13 residues in the CDR3. The CDR3 DNA reads TGTGCCAGTAGTATTAAGGGGGGGAATGAGCAGTTCTTC. This encodes CASSIKGGNEQFF.